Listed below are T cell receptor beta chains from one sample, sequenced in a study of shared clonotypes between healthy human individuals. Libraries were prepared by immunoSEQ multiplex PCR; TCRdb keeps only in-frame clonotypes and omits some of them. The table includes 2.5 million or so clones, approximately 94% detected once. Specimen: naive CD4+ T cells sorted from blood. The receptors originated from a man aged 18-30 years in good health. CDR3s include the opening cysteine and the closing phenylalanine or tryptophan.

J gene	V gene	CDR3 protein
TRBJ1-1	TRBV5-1	CASSLTGMNTEAFF
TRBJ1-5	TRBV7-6	CASSTARNQPQHF
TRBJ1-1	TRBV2	CATLQSESTEAFF
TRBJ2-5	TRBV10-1	CASSESAGGVETQYF
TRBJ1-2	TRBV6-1	CASSEAGRLDGYTF
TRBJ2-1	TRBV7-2	CASSLAGGHYNEQFF
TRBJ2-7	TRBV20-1	CSARGANEQYF
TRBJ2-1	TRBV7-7	CASSTRLAGDNEQFF
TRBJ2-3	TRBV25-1	CASSWAGATDTQYF
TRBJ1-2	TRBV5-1	CASSLMAGQNYGYTF
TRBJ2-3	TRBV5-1	CASRPGTSERADTQYF
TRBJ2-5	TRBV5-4	CASSRRGGSAGETQYF
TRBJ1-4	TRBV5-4	CASSLDRLIEPNEKLFF
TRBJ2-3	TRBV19	CASSIWSSSTDTQYF
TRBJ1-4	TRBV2	CASSLRGPPPEKLFF
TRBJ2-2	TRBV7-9	CASTSKRLAEPTGELFF
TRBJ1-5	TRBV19	CASSQQDSNQPQHF
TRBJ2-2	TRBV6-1	CASSSGLWNTGELFF
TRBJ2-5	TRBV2	CAVRGSGSSQETQYF
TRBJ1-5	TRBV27	CASSRLGTGSNQPQHF
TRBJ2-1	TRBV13	CASSLVRRGGRYEQFF
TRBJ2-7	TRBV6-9	CASSYSGGHYEQYF
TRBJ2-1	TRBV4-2	CASSRIVKGDNEQFF
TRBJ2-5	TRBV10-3	CAISLAGQETQYF
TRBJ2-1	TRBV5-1	CASSSGASFGEQFF
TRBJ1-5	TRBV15	CATSGRDVDQPQHF
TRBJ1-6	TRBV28	CASSLVEHNSPLHF
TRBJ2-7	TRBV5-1	CASSDGRRSLFGEQYF
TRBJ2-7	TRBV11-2	CASSSSRSLPYEQYF
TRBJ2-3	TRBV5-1	CASSFQPALSTDTQYF
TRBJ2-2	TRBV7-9	CASSQPGHKDTGELFF
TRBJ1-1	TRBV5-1	CASSLAGLENTEAFF
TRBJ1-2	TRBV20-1	CPSSGYGYTF
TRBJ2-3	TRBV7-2	CASSLDTDTQYF
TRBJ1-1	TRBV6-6	CASRTGLNTEAFF
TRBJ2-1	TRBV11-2	CASSLDGSGRGDEQFF
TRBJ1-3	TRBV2	CASSASGGNTIYF
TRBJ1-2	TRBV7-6	CASSLGTNLLNGYTF
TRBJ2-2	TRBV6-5	CASTRTNTGELFF
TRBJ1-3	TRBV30	CAWSPLGVPSGNTIYF
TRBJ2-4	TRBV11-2	CASSLQGSKNIQYF
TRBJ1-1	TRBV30	CAWGSRTSTEAFF
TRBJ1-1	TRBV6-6	CASSGRVVTEAFF
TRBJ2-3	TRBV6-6	CASSPGLKETDTQYF
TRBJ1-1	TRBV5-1	CASSSPEGLAGGMRRTEAFF
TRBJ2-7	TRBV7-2	CASSLGQNYEQYF
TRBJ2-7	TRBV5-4	CASSSPGLDGYEQYF
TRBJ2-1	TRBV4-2	CASSQGLEIYNEQFF
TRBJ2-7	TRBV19	CASSMDRGGEQYF
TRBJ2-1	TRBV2	CASRSDRGPYNEQFF
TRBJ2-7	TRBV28	CASSYVGGSTSYEQYF
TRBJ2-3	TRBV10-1	CASRGQDNTDTQYF
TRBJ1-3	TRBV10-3	CAISEQGLGGNTIYF